Each of the 10 T cell receptor beta chains below was sequenced from the same sample in a study of blood T cell repertoires in COVID-19. TCRdb's copy holds only in-frame clones and misses some; the assay was immunoSEQ multiplex PCR. The table lists 270,000 or so clones, approximately 84% of them singletons. The specimen was PBMCs or T cells enriched from blood (not recorded which). The receptor source for this set is a man aged 50 to 59 who had recovered from COVID-19.

The genes are TRBV24-1 and TRBJ2-3; D is unresolved. The germline V and J ends were trimmed by 4 bases and 0 bases, with 10 bases remaining between them. Germline V lookup: CDR1 KGHDR, CDR2 SFDVKD. The CDR3 loop spans 15 amino acids. DNA of the CDR3: TGTGCCACCAGTGACCCTCCGCGGAGCACAGATACGCAGTATTTT. This sequence encodes CATSDPPRSTDTQYF.

V gene TRBV28 combines with J gene TRBJ2-3, with D possibly being TRBD2 (6 bases). V was cut by 6 bases and J by 0 bases, with 10 bases left in between. In germline, CDR1 is MDHEN, CDR2 SYDVKM. The CDR3 loop spans 14 amino acids. CDR3 in amino acids: CASRRGTSTDTQYF. CDR3 sequence (DNA): TGTGCCAGCAGACGCGGGACTAGCACAGATACGCAGTATTTT.

This clone was seen only a few times. This chain connects TRBV10-3 to TRBJ1-5, with D possibly being TRBD1 (5 bases). The length of the CDR3 is 14 residues. Trimming took off 2 bases at V and 1 base at J, with 6 bases between the two ends. Germline CDR1 reads ENHRY; CDR2 reads SYGVKD. In nucleotides, the CDR3 is TGTGCCATCAGTGAGGGACAAAGCAATCAGCCCCAGCATTTT. Its protein product is CAISEGQSNQPQHF.

The rearrangement joins TRBV19 to TRBJ2-1, with 7 nucleotides matching TRBD1. Trimming cost V 9 bases and J 4 bases; bases outside gene matches: 3. This CDR3 is 12 amino acids long. Per germline, CDR1 LNHDA and CDR2 SQIVND (reference sequence). The CDR3 loop reads CASSRGYNEQFF. CDR3 nucleotides: TGTGCCAGCAGCAGGGGGTACAATGAGCAGTTCTTC.

J is TRBJ2-1 and V is TRBV3-1 (or the pseudogene TRBV3-2), with a weak D call TRBD1 (7 bases). CDR1 and CDR2 (germline): LGHDT, YNNKEL (reference sequence). This CDR3 comprises 15 residues. With 4 bases removed from V and 8 bases from J, the gap between germline ends came to 18 bases. For the CDR3, the DNA is TGTGCCAGCAGCCCAGGACAGGAGGGGGCACATGAGCAGTTCTTC. This gives the protein CASSPGQEGAHEQFF.

This chain links TRBV6-2 or TRBV6-3 with TRBJ2-7; D is ambiguous. The CDR3 length is 13 residues. Trimming shortened V by 4 bases and J by 6 bases, and 13 bases separated the two germline ends. From germline, CDR1 is MNHEY and CDR2 SVGEGT. This CDR3 is CASSSPNYPEQYF. CDR3 DNA sequence: TGTGCCAGCAGTTCCCCCAACTACCCCGAGCAGTACTTC.

This clone was detected only once. The rearrangement links TRBV10-3 to TRBJ2-7, with D tentatively TRBD2 (6 bases). CDR1 is ENHRY and CDR2 is SYGVKD in the germline V gene. V was cut by 10 bases and J by 6 bases, with 16 bases left in between. This CDR3 comprises 12 residues. CDR3: CATGVRPSEQYF. The CDR3, as DNA: TGTGCCACGGGAGTCCGACCGTCCGAGCAGTACTTC.

The V call is TRBV19, the J call TRBJ2-3, with a tentative D call TRBD2 (6 bases). V lost 6 bases and J lost 2, with 18 bases in between. Germline values: CDR1 LNHDA, CDR2 SQIVND (reference sequence). The CDR3 is 16 amino acids. The CDR3 DNA is TGTGCCAGTAGCAAAGGCGGGGTAGCTACCACAGATACGCAGTATTTT. Protein product: CASSKGGVATTDTQYF. Looking up the rest from reference TRBV19 and TRBJ2-3 gives the full variable domain: DGGITQSPKYLFRKEGQNVTLSCEQNLNHDAMYWYRQDPGQGLRLIYYSQIVNDFQKGDIAEGYSVSREKKESFPLTVTSAQKNPTAFYLCASSKGGVATTDTQYFGPGTRLTVL.

Of note for this clone: One end of the junction does not line up with germline, which may come from a read error. This chain connects TRBV6-2 or TRBV6-3 to TRBJ1-1; unclear D gene. Germline V gene lookup returns CDR1 MNHEY and CDR2 SVGEGT. This CDR3 comprises 14 residues. The CDR3 is CASSSGYLNTEAFF. The CDR3, as DNA: TGCGCCAGCAGTTCGGGGTATCTGAACACTGAAGCTTTCTTT.

CDR3 loop: CASNFQGNTEAFF. In DNA form, the CDR3 reads TGTGCCAGTAACTTTCAGGGGAACACTGAAGCTTTCTTT. The chain couples TRBV3-1 (or the pseudogene TRBV3-2) to TRBJ1-1, with TRBD1 as a possible D gene (5 bases). V was clipped by 9 bases and J by 1 base, with 12 bases between them. CDR3 length: 13 amino acids. CDR1 is LGHDT, CDR2 YNNKEL, per germline (reference sequence).